These 11 T cell receptor beta chains came from one sample sequenced in a study of T cell responses to AZD1222 COVID-19 vaccine. Clones were read by immunoSEQ multiplex PCR, and TCRdb kept only the in-frame ones, dropping some. The data show around 140,000 clones, with 85% to 95% seen just once and roughly 12% held by the top ten. The material sequenced was peripheral blood, taken after recovery from COVID-19. The receptors shown here come from an adult who had recovered from COVID-19.

The rearrangement uses TRBV7-6 and TRBJ2-1; 8 nucleotides agree with TRBD2. Germline V lookup: CDR1 SGHVS, CDR2 FNYEAQ. V lost 5 bases and J lost 4; bases outside the gene matches: 13. There are 17 residues in the CDR3. CDR3 DNA sequence: TGTGCCAGCAGCCCCCACCGGGGGGGGGCGGGGTACAATGAGCAGTTCTTC. Protein product: CASSPHRGGAGYNEQFF.

The V call is TRBV7-9, the J call TRBJ1-2; D uncertain. This CDR3 is built from 13 residues. In germline, CDR1 is SEHNR, CDR2 FQNEAQ (reference sequence). V lost 3 bases, J lost 3 bases, and 8 bases lay in between. The chain's CDR3 is CASSLSQDYGYTF. As DNA, the CDR3 is TGTGCCAGCAGCTTGAGTCAGGACTATGGCTACACCTTC.

This sequence joins TRBV5-1 and TRBJ1-6; D gene unclear. From germline, CDR1 is SGHRS and CDR2 YFSETQ. CDR3 length: 14 amino acids. The V and J ends lost 1 base and 4 bases respectively, with 6 bases between them. The CDR3 nucleotides are TGCGCCAGCAGCTTGCTAAGTTATAATTCACCCCTCCACTTT. Translation gives CASSLLSYNSPLHF.

The rearrangement joins TRBV3-1 (or the pseudogene TRBV3-2) to TRBJ2-2, with no clear D. This CDR3 has 12 amino acids. Germline CDR1 is LGHDT and CDR2 is YNNKEL (reference sequence). V was pared by 4 bases and J by 5 bases, with 5 bases between. CDR3 in DNA: TGTGCCAGCAGCCGATCGACCGGGGAGCTGTTTTTT. Encoded protein: CASSRSTGELFF.

On this clone: At one of its ends the junction is not consistent with the germline gene, which may arise from a read error. This chain joins TRBV7-7 and TRBJ2-5; TRBD1 is a possible D gene (7 bases). The germline CDR1 and CDR2 sequences are SSHAT and FNYEAQ (reference sequence). This CDR3 is 17 amino acids long. CDR3 bases: TGTGCTAGCAGCCCGAGGGCGACAGGGAGGAACCAAGAGACCCAGTACTTC. This codes for CASSPRATGRNQETQYF. Complete variable domain (other parts from reference TRBV7-7 and TRBJ2-5): GAGVSQSPRYKVTKRGQDVTLRCDPISSHATLYWYQQALGQGPEFLTYFNYEAQPDKSGLPSDRFSAERPEGSISTLTIQRTEQRDSAMYRCASSPRATGRNQETQYFGPGTRLLVL.

This clone was found a few times. The rearrangement joins TRBV28 to TRBJ1-5; D is undetermined. The CDR3 runs to 14 residues. V lost 6 bases to trimming and J lost 1 base, with 10 bases between them. Germline CDR1 reads MDHEN; CDR2 reads SYDVKM. For the CDR3, the DNA is TGTGCCAGCAGGCGTCCAAAGAGCAATCAGCCCCAGCATTTT. Its translation: CASRRPKSNQPQHF.

The chain uses TRBV10-1 and TRBJ2-5; D remains unclear. The V gene's germline CDR1 is WNHNN and CDR2 SYGVQD (reference sequence). This CDR3 is built from 14 residues. Trimming took off 2 bases at V and 0 bases at J, with 7 bases between the two ends. The CDR3 bases are TGCGCCAGCAGTGAGGACGCTTACCAAGAGACCCAGTACTTC. This gives the protein CASSEDAYQETQYF.

This rearrangement joins TRBV18 to TRBJ2-7; D is undetermined. Germline loops: CDR1 KGHSH, CDR2 LQKENI. V was pared by 5 bases and J by 4 bases, with 12 bases between. The CDR3 has 13 amino acids. CDR3 region: CASSAIPSYEQYF. CDR3 nucleotides: TGTGCCAGCTCAGCAATACCTTCTTACGAGCAGTACTTC.

In its sample, this clone is medium-sized. The rearrangement joins TRBV6-4 to TRBJ2-1; the match to TRBD1 covers 11 bases. CDR3 length equals 14 residues. V shed 2 bases, J shed 6 bases, and the junction held 0 bases outside the gene matches. Germline V gene lookup returns CDR1 MRHNA and CDR2 SNTAGT. CDR3 in amino acids: CASSDGTGGNEQFF. The CDR3 nucleotides read TGTGCCAGCAGTGACGGGACAGGGGGCAATGAGCAGTTCTTC.

The chain combines TRBV28 with TRBJ1-5; D is unclear. Germline V gene sequence: CDR1 MDHEN, CDR2 SYDVKM. V dropped 4 bases and J dropped 5 bases, with 21 bases sitting between them. CDR3 length: 17 amino acids. This chain's CDR3 is CASSSEHLRAIHQPQHF. In DNA, the CDR3 is TGTGCCAGCAGTTCCGAGCACCTACGAGCCATACATCAGCCCCAGCATTTT.

The chain couples TRBV5-1 to TRBJ2-3; weak D call: TRBD2 (5 bases). Germline V gene data show CDR1 as SGHRS and CDR2 as YFSETQ. V was pared by 3 bases and J by 0 bases, with 8 bases between. This CDR3 contains 14 residues. The CDR3 loop is CASSSRTSTDTQYF. The CDR3 DNA follows: TGCGCCAGCAGCTCACGGACTAGCACAGATACGCAGTATTTT.